These 25 T cell receptor beta chains originate from one sample sequenced in a study of immunodeficiency. Repertoires were generated with immunoSEQ multiplex PCR, while TCRdb's copy carries only in-frame clones and drops some. The table lists about 1,400 clones, over 90% of them singletons, with roughly 2.8% in the top ten. Sequencing was performed on CD8+ T cells from blood. The receptors derive from a human donor in good health.

A single count supports this clone. The gene calls are TRBV19 and TRBJ1-6; no reliable D call. This CDR3 region has 12 residues. CDR1 LNHDA and CDR2 SQIVND come from the germline V gene (reference sequence). V lost 9 bases and J 8 bases, leaving 11 bases between the germline ends. The CDR3 is CASSYADSPLHF. The CDR3 nucleotides read TGTGCCAGCTCATATGCGGATTCACCCCTCCACTTT.

J is TRBJ2-1 and V is TRBV2; 13 bases agree with TRBD2. Germline assignment: CDR1 SNHLY and CDR2 FYNNEI. This CDR3 has 18 amino acids. Losses at the gene ends were 6 bases for V and 3 bases for J; bases not matched to a gene: 11. DNA for the CDR3: TGTGCCAGCAGGAACGAACTAGCGGGGGGGCTAAGCTACAATGAGCAGTTCTTC. This codes for CASRNELAGGLSYNEQFF.

This chain joins TRBV6-5 and TRBJ2-1; TRBD2 matches 7 bases. CDR3 size: 15 residues. With 0 bases clipped from V and 6 bases from J, the junction kept 5 bases outside the gene matches. The germline CDR1 and CDR2 sequences are MNHEY and SVGAGI. CDR3 sequence (DNA): TGTGCCAGCAGTTACTCCGTTCTAGCGGCCAATGAGCAGTTCTTC. Protein sequence: CASSYSVLAANEQFF.

The chain recombines TRBV27 with TRBJ1-4; a possible D gene is TRBD1 (5 bases). Between the trimmed V and J ends, which lost 0 bases and 0 bases, there was a span of 8 bases. Germline loops: CDR1 MNHEY, CDR2 SMNVEV (reference sequence). The CDR3 is 16 amino acids. The CDR3, as DNA: TGTGCCAGCAGTTTATCAGGGGAAGCAACTAATGAAAAACTGTTTTTT. Protein sequence: CASSLSGEATNEKLFF.

This chain connects TRBV7-9 to TRBJ1-6; D might be TRBD1 (5 bases). This CDR3 region has 17 residues. Trimming took 3 bases from V and 3 from J, leaving 15 bases between them. The germline CDR1 and CDR2 sequences are SEHNR and FQNEAQ (reference sequence). Written as DNA, the CDR3 is TGTGCCAGCAGCTTGGGTACACAGGAATTCTATAATTCACCCCTCCACTTT. It codes for CASSLGTQEFYNSPLHF.

This sequence joins TRBV21-1 and TRBJ2-7; no check of the table's D call, TRBD1, against the DNA was made. TRBV21-1 is labeled a pseudogene. The CDR3 loop spans 13 amino acids. The CDR3 DNA follows: TGTGCCAGCAGCTCCCGCAGGGCCTACGAGCAGTACTTC. Translation: CASSSRRAYEQYF.

This chain uses TRBV27 with TRBJ2-2, with D hard to call. CDR3 size: 17 residues. Germline-derived CDR1 and CDR2 are MNHEY and SMNVEV (reference sequence). Trimming removed 7 bases at V and 4 bases at J, with 22 bases between. For the CDR3, the DNA is TGTGCCAGCAATGGTCTCGGACGGCAGGCGCTCACCGGGGAGCTGTTTTTT. Amino acid sequence: CASNGLGRQALTGELFF.

The chain joins TRBV19 to TRBJ2-7; TRBD1 matches 8 bases. The germline V gene has CDR1 LNHDA and CDR2 SQIVND (reference sequence). This CDR3 has 15 amino acids. V trimming: 4 bases; J trimming: 3 bases; junction bases outside the gene matches: 8. The CDR3 reads CASSTGQGNRYEQYF. CDR3 sequence (DNA): TGTGCCAGTAGTACCGGACAGGGTAATCGCTACGAGCAGTACTTC.

The V call is TRBV4-1, the J call TRBJ2-1, with TRBD2 matching 11 bases. Germline V CDR1 and CDR2: MGHRA, YSYEKL. The CDR3 contains 16 residues. The ends lost 4 bases at V and 4 bases at J; junction bases unmatched: 6. The CDR3 region is CASSPSGGRGYNEQFF. The DNA for the CDR3 is TGCGCCAGCAGCCCTAGCGGGGGGCGAGGATACAATGAGCAGTTCTTC.

The chain combines TRBV6-5 with TRBJ2-1; 12 positions agree with TRBD1. The CDR3 contains 15 residues. The V gene end was trimmed by 2 bases and the J gene end by 9 bases; junction bases not matched to a gene: 5. The V gene's germline CDR1 is MNHEY and CDR2 SVGAGI. DNA of the CDR3: TGTGCCAGCAGTTACCCCGGGACAGGGGGCAGTGAGCAGTTCTTC. Residues: CASSYPGTGGSEQFF.

The genes are TRBV7-8 and TRBJ1-5; 8 bases are shared with TRBD1. This CDR3 is 15 amino acids long. V dropped 2 bases and J dropped 3; count of bases not matched to a gene: 3. In germline, CDR1 is SGHVS, CDR2 FQNEAQ. The CDR3 nucleotides are TGTGCCAGCAGCTTAAACAGGGGGGTCAATCAGCCCCAGCATTTT. This sequence encodes CASSLNRGVNQPQHF.

The J gene is TRBJ1-1, the V gene TRBV6-5; weak D call: TRBD1 (5 bases). Between the trimmed V and J ends, which lost 6 bases and 7 bases, there was a span of 15 bases. The CDR3 runs 13 residues. Germline CDR1 MNHEY, CDR2 SVGAGI. The CDR3, as DNA: TGTGCCAGCAGGTCCTGGGGCGCCAATGAAGCTTTCTTT. Translation gives CASRSWGANEAFF.

V gene TRBV6-2 or TRBV6-3 combines with J gene TRBJ1-6, with TRBD1 as a possible D gene (6 bases). Germline values: CDR1 MNHEY, CDR2 SVGEGT. The V gene lost 1 base and the J gene lost 7 bases, with 11 bases spanning the gap. CDR3 length: 15 residues. The CDR3 sequence: CASSYLGGSNSPLHF. For the CDR3, the DNA is TGTGCCAGCAGTTACTTGGGGGGCTCGAATTCACCCCTCCACTTT.

This clone was detected once. This sequence joins TRBV21-1 and TRBJ2-5; no check of the table's D call, TRBD2, against the DNA was made. TRBV21-1 is assigned pseudogene status. The length of the CDR3 is 18 residues. The CDR3 loop reads CASSKEELAGGFQETQYF. CDR3 DNA: TGTGCCAGCAGCAAAGAGGAACTAGCGGGGGGCTTCCAAGAGACCCAGTACTTC.

The V call is TRBV9, the J call TRBJ1-1, with a weak D call TRBD1 (5 bases). Germline CDR1 and CDR2: SGDLS and YYNGEE. Deletions cut 4 bases from V and 1 base from J, with 14 bases between. The CDR3 spans 15 residues. CDR3 region: CASSPRDGQNTEAFF. The CDR3 bases are TGTGCCAGCAGCCCCCGGGACGGACAGAACACTGAAGCTTTCTTT.

V and J are TRBV2 and TRBJ2-2; the D is unclear. V lost 7 bases to trimming and J lost 0 bases, with 12 bases between them. The CDR3 has 15 amino acids. From germline, CDR1 is SNHLY and CDR2 FYNNEI. CDR3 bases: TGTGCCAGCACACCGCCCATCTCGAACACCGGGGAGCTGTTTTTT. As protein: CASTPPISNTGELFF. The variable domain in full, with the rest retrieved from reference TRBV2 and TRBJ2-2, is EPEVTQTPSHQVTQMGQEVILRCVPISNHLYFYWYRQILGQKVEFLVSFYNNEISEKSEIFDDQFSVERPDGSNFTLKIRSTKLEDSAMYFCASTPPISNTGELFFGEGSRLTVL.

V and J are TRBV18 and TRBJ1-1, with no clear D. Germline V gene lookup returns CDR1 KGHSH and CDR2 LQKENI. With 4 bases removed from V and 4 bases from J, the gap between germline ends came to 10 bases. CDR3 length equals 13 residues. CDR3 nucleotide sequence: TGTGCCAGCTCACTTGACGGGTCCACTGAAGCTTTCTTT. Translated, it gives CASSLDGSTEAFF. Using reference TRBV18 and TRBJ1-1 for the parts outside the CDR3, the full variable domain is NAGVMQNPRHLVRRRGQEARLRCSPMKGHSHVYWYRQLPEEGLKFMVYLQKENIIDESGMPKERFSAEFPKEGPSILRIQQVVRGDSAAYFCASSLDGSTEAFFGQGTRLTVV.

The chain is built from TRBV9 and TRBJ1-1; the D gene is possibly TRBD1 (6 bases). The germline V gene encodes CDR1 SGDLS and CDR2 YYNGEE. V was clipped by 4 bases and J by 9 bases, with 16 bases between them. This CDR3 contains 13 residues. The CDR3 DNA follows: TGTGCCAGCAGCCCCGAGACAGGTTACAAAGCTTTCTTT. It codes for CASSPETGYKAFF.

This chain connects TRBV7-7 to TRBJ2-7, with 7 bases lining up with TRBD1. The length of the CDR3 is 16 residues. Per germline, CDR1 SSHAT and CDR2 FNYEAQ (reference sequence). CDR3 in amino acids: CATQIPGQPKSYEQYF. The DNA of the CDR3 is TGTGCGACCCAAATTCCGGGACAGCCTAAGTCCTACGAGCAGTACTTC.

V and J are TRBV7-6 and TRBJ1-4; 8 bases line up with TRBD1. The CDR3 has 15 amino acids. The V gene end was trimmed by 4 bases and the J gene end by 7 bases; junction bases not matched to a gene: 8. Germline-derived CDR1 and CDR2 are SGHVS and FNYEAQ. The CDR3 sequence is CASSSPGGRGEKLFF. The DNA of the CDR3 is TGTGCCAGCAGCTCCCCAGGGGGCCGGGGTGAAAAACTGTTTTTT.

The rearrangement links TRBV27 to TRBJ1-6, with D unclear. The V end lost 4 bases, the J end lost 3 bases, and 10 bases lay between the germline ends. This CDR3 region has 15 residues. Germline CDR1 and CDR2: MNHEY and SMNVEV (reference sequence). CDR3 in DNA: TGTGCCAGCAGTTCTATCCAGGACTATAATTCACCCCTCCACTTT. It specifies CASSSIQDYNSPLHF.

This chain links TRBV3-1 (or the pseudogene TRBV3-2) with TRBJ2-2, with unresolved D. Germline CDR1 is LGHDT and CDR2 is YNNKEL (reference sequence). The V end lost 1 base, the J end lost 6 bases, and 3 bases lay between the germline ends. The CDR3 loop spans 12 amino acids. The CDR3 DNA sequence: TGTGCCAGCAGCCAAGTCGCCGGGGAGCTGTTTTTT. Encoded protein: CASSQVAGELFF.

A word on this clone: The junction shows a germline mismatch at one end, possibly a read error. The J gene is TRBJ1-5, the V gene TRBV25-1, with 8 bases fitting TRBD1. This CDR3 is built from 11 residues. Germline assignment: CDR1 MGHDK and CDR2 SYGVNS. The CDR3 reads CASSEYWTGHF. The CDR3 region has the DNA TGTGCCAGCAGTGAATATTGGACAGGGCACTTT.

This CDR3 reads CASSDSGGGSHNEQFF. For the CDR3, the DNA is TGTGCCAGCAGTGACTCGGGCGGGGGGTCACACAATGAGCAGTTCTTC. The chain combines TRBV6-4 with TRBJ2-1; TRBD2 agrees at 8 bases. With 0 bases clipped from V and 5 bases from J, the junction kept 6 bases outside the gene matches. Per the germline V gene, CDR1 is MRHNA and CDR2 is SNTAGT. The CDR3 covers 16 residues.

This sequence joins TRBV6-1 and TRBJ1-2; no firm D call. The CDR3 runs to 15 residues. Germline values: CDR1 MNHNS, CDR2 SASEGT. V was clipped by 0 bases and J by 4 bases, with 12 bases between them. This CDR3 is CASSEADRWPYGYTF. The CDR3 DNA is TGTGCCAGCAGTGAAGCTGACCGCTGGCCCTATGGCTACACCTTC.